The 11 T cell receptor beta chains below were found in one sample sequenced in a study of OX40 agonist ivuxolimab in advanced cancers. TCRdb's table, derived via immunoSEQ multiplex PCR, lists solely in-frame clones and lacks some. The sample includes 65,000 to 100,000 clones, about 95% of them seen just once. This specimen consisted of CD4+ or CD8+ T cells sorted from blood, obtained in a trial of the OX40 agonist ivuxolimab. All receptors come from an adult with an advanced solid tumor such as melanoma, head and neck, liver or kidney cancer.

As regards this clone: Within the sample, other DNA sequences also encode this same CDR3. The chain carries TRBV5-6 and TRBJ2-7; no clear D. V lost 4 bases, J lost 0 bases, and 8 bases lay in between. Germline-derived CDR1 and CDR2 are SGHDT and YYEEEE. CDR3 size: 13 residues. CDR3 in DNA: TGTGCCAGCAGCCTAGGGTCCTCCTACGAGCAGTACTTC. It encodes CASSLGSSYEQYF.

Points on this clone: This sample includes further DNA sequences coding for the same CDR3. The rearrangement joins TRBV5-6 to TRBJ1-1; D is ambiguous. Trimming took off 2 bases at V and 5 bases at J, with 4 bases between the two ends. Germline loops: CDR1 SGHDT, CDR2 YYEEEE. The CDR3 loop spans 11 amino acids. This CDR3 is CASSFGTEAFF. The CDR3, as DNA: TGTGCCAGCAGCTTTGGTACTGAAGCTTTCTTT.

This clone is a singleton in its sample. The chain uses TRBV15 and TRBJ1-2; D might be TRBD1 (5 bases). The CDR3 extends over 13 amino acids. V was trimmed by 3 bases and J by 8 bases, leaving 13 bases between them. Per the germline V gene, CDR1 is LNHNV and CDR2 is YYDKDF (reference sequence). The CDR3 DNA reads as TGTGCCACCAGCAGGGGGCGACTCGAAGGCTACACCTTC. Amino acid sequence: CATSRGRLEGYTF.

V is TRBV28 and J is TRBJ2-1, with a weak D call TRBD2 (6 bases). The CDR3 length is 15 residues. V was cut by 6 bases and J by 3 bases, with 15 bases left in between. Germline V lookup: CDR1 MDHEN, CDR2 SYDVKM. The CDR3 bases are TGTGCCAGCAGCCCAGGAGGGACCAACTACAATGAGCAGTTCTTC. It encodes CASSPGGTNYNEQFF.

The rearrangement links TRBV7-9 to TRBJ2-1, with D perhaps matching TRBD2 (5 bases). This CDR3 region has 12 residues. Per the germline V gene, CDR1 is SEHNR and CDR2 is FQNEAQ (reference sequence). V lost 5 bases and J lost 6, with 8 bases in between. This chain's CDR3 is CASSPAGNEQFF. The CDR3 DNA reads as TGTGCCAGCAGCCCGGCGGGCAATGAGCAGTTCTTC.

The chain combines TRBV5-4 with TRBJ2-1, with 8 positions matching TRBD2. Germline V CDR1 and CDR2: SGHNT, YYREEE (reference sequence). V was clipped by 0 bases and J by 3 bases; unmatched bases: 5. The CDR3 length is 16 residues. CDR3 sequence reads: CASSLARLAGYNEQFF. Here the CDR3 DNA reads TGTGCCAGCAGCTTGGCCCGGCTAGCGGGCTACAATGAGCAGTTCTTC.

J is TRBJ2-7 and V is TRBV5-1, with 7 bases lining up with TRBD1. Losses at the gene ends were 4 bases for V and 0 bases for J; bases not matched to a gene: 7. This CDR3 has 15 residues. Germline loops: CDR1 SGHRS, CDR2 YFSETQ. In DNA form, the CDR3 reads TGCGCCAGCAGCGAGGGGTGGGACAGCTCCTACGAGCAGTACTTC. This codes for CASSEGWDSSYEQYF.

CDR3 coding DNA: TGTGCCAGCAGCGGTACAGGGAACTATGGCTACACCTTC. Amino acid sequence: CASSGTGNYGYTF. V and J are TRBV9 and TRBJ1-2, with TRBD1 as a possible D gene (6 bases). The length of the CDR3 is 13 residues. CDR1 is SGDLS, CDR2 YYNGEE, per germline. V was pared by 3 bases and J by 2 bases, with 8 bases between.

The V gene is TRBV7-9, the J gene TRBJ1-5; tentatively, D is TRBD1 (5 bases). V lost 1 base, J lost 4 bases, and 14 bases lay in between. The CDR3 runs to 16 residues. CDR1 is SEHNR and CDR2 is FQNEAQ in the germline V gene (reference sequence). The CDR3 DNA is TGTGCCAGCAGCTTAGACGGGGCTTCTTGGAATCAGCCCCAGCATTTT. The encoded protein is CASSLDGASWNQPQHF.

CDR3: CASSASPSYEQYF. In nucleotides, the CDR3 is TGTGCCAGTAGTGCTAGTCCTTCCTACGAGCAGTACTTC. The chain combines TRBV19 with TRBJ2-7; D is ambiguous. Germline V CDR1 and CDR2: LNHDA, SQIVND (reference sequence). V was shortened by 5 bases and J by 1 base, with 9 bases between the two germline ends. The CDR3 is 13 amino acids.

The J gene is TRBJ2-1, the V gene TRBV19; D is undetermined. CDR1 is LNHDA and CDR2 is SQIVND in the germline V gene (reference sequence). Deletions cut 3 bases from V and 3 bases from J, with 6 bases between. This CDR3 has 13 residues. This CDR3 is CASSIQDYNEQFF. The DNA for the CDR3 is TGTGCCAGTAGTATCCAGGACTACAATGAGCAGTTCTTC.